This TCR beta chain emerged from a study of T-cell reconstitution after alpha-beta-depleted transplantation in children. This clonotype was picked up many times. The antigen is not known. V dropped 3 bases and J dropped 3; count of bases not matched to a gene: 12. The CDR3 contains 17 residues. Notes on the study in general: Newly produced T cells mostly accounted for T-cell counts and diversity one year post-transplant. About two months after transplant, alpha-beta T cells reportedly came from several hundred expanded graft clones.

The library targeted TCRbeta and was prepared with unique molecular identifiers. MiXCR was run by TCRdb on the PCR reads, yielding one entry per CDR3 protein. The table shows fewer than 350,000 distinct CDR3 sequences, with roughly 7.8% occurring only once. The source material was peripheral blood, sampled 360 days after TCRalphabeta/CD19-depleted stem cell transplant. The sequence was obtained from a female patient aged 2-9 years who had a stem cell transplant for Fanconi anemia, so the T cells may come from the graft donor. The chain uses TRBV12-3 or TRBV12-4 and TRBJ2-7, with TRBD2 matching 9 bases. The CDR3 sequence: CASSFGMGAGGYYEQYF. CDR3 coding DNA: TGTGCCAGCAGTTTCGGGATGGGAGCGGGGGGATACTACGAGCAGTACTTC.